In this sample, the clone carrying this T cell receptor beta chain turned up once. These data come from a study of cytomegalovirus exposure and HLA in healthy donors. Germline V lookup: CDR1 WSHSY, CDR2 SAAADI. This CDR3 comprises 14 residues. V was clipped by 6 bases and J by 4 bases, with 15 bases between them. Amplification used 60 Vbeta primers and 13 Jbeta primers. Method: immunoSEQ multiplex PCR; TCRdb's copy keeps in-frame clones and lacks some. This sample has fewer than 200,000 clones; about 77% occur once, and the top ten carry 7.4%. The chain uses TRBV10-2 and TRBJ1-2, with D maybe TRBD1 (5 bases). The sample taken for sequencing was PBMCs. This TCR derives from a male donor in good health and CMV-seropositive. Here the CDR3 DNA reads TGCGCCAGCAGGTCGGGGGGGGAGGGCTATGGCTACACCTTC. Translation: CASRSGGEGYGYTF.